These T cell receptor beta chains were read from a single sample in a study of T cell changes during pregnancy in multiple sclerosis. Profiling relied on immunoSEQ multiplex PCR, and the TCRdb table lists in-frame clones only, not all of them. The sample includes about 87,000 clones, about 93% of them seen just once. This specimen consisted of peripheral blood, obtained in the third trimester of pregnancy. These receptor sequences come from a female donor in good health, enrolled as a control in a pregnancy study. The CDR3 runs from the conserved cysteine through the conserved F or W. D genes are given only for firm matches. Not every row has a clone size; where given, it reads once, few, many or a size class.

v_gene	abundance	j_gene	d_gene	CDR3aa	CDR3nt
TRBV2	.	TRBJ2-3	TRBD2	CASRSGLAGTDTQYF	TGTGCCAGCAGATCGGGACTAGCGGGCACAGATACGCAGTATTTT
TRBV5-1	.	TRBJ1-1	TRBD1	CASSLGGQANTEAFF	TGCGCCAGCAGCTTGGGAGGACAGGCGAACACTGAAGCTTTCTTT
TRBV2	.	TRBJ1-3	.	CASSEVRGNTIYF	TGTGCCAGCAGTGAGGTGCGGGGAAACACCATATATTTT
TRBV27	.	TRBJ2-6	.	CASSSSGANVLTF	TGTGCCAGCAGCTCGTCTGGGGCCAACGTCCTGACTTTC
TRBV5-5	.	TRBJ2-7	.	CASSDPGGGTYEQYF	TGTGCCAGCAGCGATCCCGGAGGGGGCACCTACGAGCAGTACTTC
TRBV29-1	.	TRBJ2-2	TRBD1	CSVGGTAINTGELFF	TGCAGCGTTGGAGGGACAGCAATAAATACCGGGGAGCTGTTTTTT
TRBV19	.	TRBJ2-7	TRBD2	CASSITWSGSGSYEQYF	TGTGCCAGTAGTATTACATGGAGCGGGAGCGGATCCTACGAGCAGTACTTC
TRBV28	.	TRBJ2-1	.	CASSTTGPSSYNEQFF	TGTGCCAGCAGTACAACAGGGCCTAGCTCCTACAATGAGCAGTTCTTC
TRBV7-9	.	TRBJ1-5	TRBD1	CASSQQGGQPQHF	TGTGCCAGCAGCCAACAGGGGGGGCAGCCCCAGCATTTT
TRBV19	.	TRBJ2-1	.	CASSMSGLGFNEQFF	TGTGCCAGTAGTATGTCTGGACTGGGGTTCAATGAGCAGTTCTTC
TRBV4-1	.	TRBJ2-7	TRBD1	CASSHLQGDDEQYF	TGCGCCAGCAGCCATCTACAGGGGGACGACGAGCAGTACTTC
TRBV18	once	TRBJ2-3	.	CASSPPGQNTDTQYF	TGTGCCAGCTCACCACCGGGACAAAACACAGATACGCAGTATTTT
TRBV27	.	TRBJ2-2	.	CGGDTGELFF	TGTGGAGGTGACACCGGGGAGCTGTTTTTT
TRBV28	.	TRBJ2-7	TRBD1	CASTRTGSSYEQYF	TGTGCCAGCACCCGGACAGGGAGCTCCTACGAGCAGTACTTC
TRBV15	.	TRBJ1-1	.	CATSRETARGTEAFF	TGTGCCACCAGCAGGGAAACAGCGCGGGGCACTGAAGCTTTCTTT
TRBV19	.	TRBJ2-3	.	CASSSSLADTQYF	TGTGCCAGTAGTAGTTCCTTAGCGGATACGCAGTATTTT
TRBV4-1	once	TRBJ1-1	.	CASSQEGYNGVTEAFF	TGCGCCAGCAGCCAAGAGGGGTACAACGGGGTCACTGAAGCTTTCTTT
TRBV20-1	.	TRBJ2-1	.	CSALGPEQFF	TGCAGTGCCCTGGGGCCTGAGCAGTTCTTC
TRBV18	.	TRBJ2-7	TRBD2	CASSLPSGDYEQYF	TGTGCCAGCTCATTGCCTAGCGGAGACTACGAGCAGTACTTC
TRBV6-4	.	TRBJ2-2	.	CASRRSAAGETGELFF	TGTGCCAGCAGAAGATCCGCGGCAGGGGAGACCGGGGAGCTGTTTTTT
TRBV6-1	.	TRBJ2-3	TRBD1	CASSRQGGDTQYF	TGTGCCAGCAGCAGACAGGGTGGGGATACGCAGTATTTT
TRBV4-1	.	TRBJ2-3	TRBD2	CASSQDGFRTSGSTDTQYF	TGCGCCAGCAGCCAAGATGGGTTTCGGACTAGCGGTAGCACAGATACGCAGTATTTT
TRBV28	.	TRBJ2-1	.	CASSLGLEQFF	TGTGCCAGCAGTTTAGGCCTTGAGCAGTTCTTC
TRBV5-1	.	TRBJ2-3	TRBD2	CASSLAPASGRVEGATDTQYF	TGCGCCAGCAGCTTGGCCCCGGCTAGCGGGAGGGTAGAGGGGGCCACAGATACGCAGTATTTT
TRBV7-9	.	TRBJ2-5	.	CASSSWGLVETQYF	TGTGCCAGCAGCTCCTGGGGGCTAGTTGAGACCCAGTACTTC
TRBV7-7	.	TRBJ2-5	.	CASSLGGQGTQYF	TGTGCTAGCAGCTTAGGCGGTCAGGGGACCCAGTACTTC
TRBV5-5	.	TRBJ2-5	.	CASSSDTLQTQYF	TGTGCCAGCAGTTCGGACACCTTGCAGACCCAGTACTTC
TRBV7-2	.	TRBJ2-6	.	CASSPTGANVLTF	TGTGCCAGCAGCCCCACTGGGGCCAACGTCCTGACTTTC
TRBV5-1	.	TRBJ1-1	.	CASSLGGLNTEAFF	TGCGCCAGCAGCTTGGGAGGGTTGAACACTGAAGCTTTCTTT
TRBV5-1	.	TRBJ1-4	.	CASNRDGEKLFF	TGCGCCAGCAACAGGGACGGGGAAAAACTGTTTTTT
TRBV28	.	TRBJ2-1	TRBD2	CASSLLGGSSYNEQFF	TGTGCCAGCAGTTTATTGGGCGGGAGCTCCTACAATGAGCAGTTCTTC
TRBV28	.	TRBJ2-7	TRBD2	CASSFLTSGRSSYEQYF	TGTGCCAGCAGTTTTTTAACTAGCGGGAGGTCGTCCTACGAGCAGTACTTC
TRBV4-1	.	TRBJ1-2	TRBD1	CASSQGDRDLAGYTF	TGCGCCAGCAGCCAAGGAGACAGGGATTTGGCTGGCTACACCTTC
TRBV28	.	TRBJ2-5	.	CASSLSRDSSVTETQYF	TGTGCCAGCAGTTTGTCCCGGGACTCTTCAGTGACAGAGACCCAGTACTTC
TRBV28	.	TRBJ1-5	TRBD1	CASSLGQGVSQPQHF	TGTGCCAGCAGTTTGGGCCAGGGGGTAAGTCAGCCCCAGCATTTT
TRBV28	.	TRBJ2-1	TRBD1	CASSEPGQVYNEQFF	TGTGCCAGCAGTGAACCGGGACAGGTGTACAATGAGCAGTTCTTC
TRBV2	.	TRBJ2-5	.	CASRGVARRPQETQYF	TGTGCCAGCAGGGGAGTAGCGCGCCGTCCCCAAGAGACCCAGTACTTC
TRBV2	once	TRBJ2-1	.	CASRGDSYNEQFF	TGTGCCAGCAGGGGGGACTCGTACAATGAGCAGTTCTTC
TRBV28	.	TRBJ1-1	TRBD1	CASSRGQGEAFF	TGTGCCAGCAGTCGCGGACAGGGTGAAGCTTTCTTT
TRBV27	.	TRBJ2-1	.	CASSFGVGNEQFF	TGTGCCAGCAGTTTCGGGGTGGGCAATGAGCAGTTCTTC
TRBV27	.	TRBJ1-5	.	CASSFRGYGNQPQHF	TGTGCCAGCAGTTTTAGGGGATACGGGAATCAGCCCCAGCATTTT
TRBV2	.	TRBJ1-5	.	CASSTPPGQANQPQHF	TGTGCCAGCAGCACTCCTCCGGGACAAGCTAATCAGCCCCAGCATTTT
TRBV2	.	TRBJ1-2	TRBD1	CASSEEGTVSGYTF	TGTGCCAGCAGCGAAGAGGGGACAGTAAGTGGCTACACCTTC
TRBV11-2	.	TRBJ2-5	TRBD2	CASSLVSGAETQYF	TGTGCCAGCAGCTTAGTTAGCGGGGCAGAGACCCAGTACTTC
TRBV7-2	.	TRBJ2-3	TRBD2	CASSLLSGRPDTQYF	TGTGCCAGCAGCTTACTCAGCGGGAGGCCAGATACGCAGTATTTT
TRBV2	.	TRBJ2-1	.	CASSEATFLEATIMSSYNEQFF	TGTGCCAGCAGTGAAGCGACTTTTTTGGAAGCAACCATTATGAGCTCCTACAATGAGCAGTTCTTC
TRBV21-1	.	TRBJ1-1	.	CASNIRDFRGREAFF	TGTGCCAGCAACATTCGGGACTTTAGGGGACGTGAAGCTTTCTTT
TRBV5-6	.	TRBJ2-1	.	CASSFWGQGGNEQFF	TGTGCCAGCAGCTTCTGGGGACAAGGAGGAAATGAGCAGTTCTTC
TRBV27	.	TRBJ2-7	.	CASSSGQGWEQYF	TGTGCCAGCAGTTCCGGGCAGGGATGGGAGCAGTACTTC
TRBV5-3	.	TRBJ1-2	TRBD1	CARSLVPRGPWYGYTF	TGTGCCAGAAGCTTGGTGCCCAGGGGGCCTTGGTATGGCTACACCTTC
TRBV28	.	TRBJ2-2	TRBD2	CASSSPAGGRTGHTGELFF	TGTGCCAGCAGTTCCCCAGCGGGAGGCCGAACGGGACACACCGGGGAGCTGTTTTTT
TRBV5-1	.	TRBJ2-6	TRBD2	CASSLVGGTGANVLTF	TGCGCCAGCAGCTTGGTGGGGGGGACTGGGGCCAACGTCCTGACTTTC
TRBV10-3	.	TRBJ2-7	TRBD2	CAIVAGVEQYF	TGTGCCATCGTAGCGGGAGTCGAGCAGTACTTC
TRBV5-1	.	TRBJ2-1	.	CASSLAPEANEQFF	TGCGCCAGCAGCTTGGCCCCAGAGGCGAATGAGCAGTTCTTC
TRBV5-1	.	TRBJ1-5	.	CASSLVPGIDQPQHF	TGCGCCAGCAGCTTGGTGCCAGGGATTGATCAGCCCCAGCATTTT
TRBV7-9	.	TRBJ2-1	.	CASSLTLEQFF	TGTGCCAGCAGCTTAACTCTTGAGCAGTTCTTC
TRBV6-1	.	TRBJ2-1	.	CASSELGAGEQFF	TGTGCCAGCAGTGAACTGGGGGCGGGTGAGCAGTTCTTC
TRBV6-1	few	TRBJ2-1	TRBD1	CASSDGTGHNEQFF	TGTGCCAGCAGTGACGGGACAGGGCACAATGAGCAGTTCTTC
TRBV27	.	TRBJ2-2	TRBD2	CASSPAAGEHTGELFF	TGTGCCAGCAGCCCCGCAGCGGGGGAGCACACCGGGGAGCTGTTTTTT